A single sample is the source of the 29 T cell receptor beta chains below, sequenced in a study of blood T cell repertoires in COVID-19. The protocol was immunoSEQ multiplex PCR, while the TCRdb copy is restricted to in-frame clones and leaves out a portion. The table shows about 60,000 clones, with roughly 80% occurring only once. The specimen sequenced was peripheral blood. All receptors come from a woman in her 70s with acute or convalescent COVID-19.

The rearrangement links TRBV7-3 to TRBJ2-1; TRBD2 matches at 13 bases. The CDR3 sequence is 16 residues long. CDR1 and CDR2 from the germline V gene are SGHTA and FQGTGA. V dropped 5 bases and J dropped 4; count of bases not matched to a gene: 5. The CDR3 sequence: CASSRTSGGMYNEQFF. CDR3 DNA: TGTGCCAGCAGCCGGACTAGCGGGGGTATGTACAATGAGCAGTTCTTC.

The chain uses TRBV4-1 and TRBJ2-3; 10 bases map to TRBD2. The CDR3 is 15 residues long. V lost 2 bases to trimming and J lost 2 bases; unmatched junction nucleotides: 1. The germline CDR1 and CDR2 sequences are MGHRA and YSYEKL. Here the CDR3 reads CASSQLAGVTDTQYF. The CDR3 DNA reads TGCGCCAGCAGCCAACTAGCGGGGGTCACAGATACGCAGTATTTT.

This clone was counted only a few times. The chain employs TRBV6-5 and TRBJ2-7; 8 positions agree with TRBD2. Trimming removed 6 bases from V and 7 bases from J; junction bases left unmatched: 11. The CDR3 runs to 14 residues. In germline, CDR1 is MNHEY, CDR2 SVGAGI. CDR3 sequence reads: CASSQAGSGGEQYF. CDR3 sequence (DNA): TGTGCCAGCAGCCAGGCGGGGTCGGGGGGGGAGCAGTACTTC.

The rearrangement uses TRBV6-2 or TRBV6-3 and TRBJ2-2; maybe TRBD1 (6 bases). The CDR3 spans 17 residues. V lost 6 bases to trimming and J lost 1 base, with 18 bases between them. CDR1 is MNHEY and CDR2 is SVGEGT in the germline V gene. CDR3 sequence reads: CASSHWGLEKNTGELFF. CDR3 coding DNA: TGTGCCAGCAGCCACTGGGGGCTCGAGAAGAACACCGGGGAGCTGTTTTTT.

The CDR3, as DNA: TGCGCCAGCAGCCAAGATACAGCAGGCACAGATACGCAGTATTTT. It specifies CASSQDTAGTDTQYF. The chain uses TRBV4-1 and TRBJ2-3; no clear D gene. The CDR3 runs to 15 residues. V lost 0 bases and J 1 base, leaving 8 bases between the germline ends. Germline values: CDR1 MGHRA, CDR2 YSYEKL.

This chain joins TRBV7-3 and TRBJ1-2; 8 nucleotides line up with TRBD1. There are 15 residues in the CDR3. V lost 5 bases to trimming and J lost 6 bases; unmatched junction nucleotides: 11. Germline CDR1 and CDR2: SGHTA and FQGTGA. The CDR3 DNA reads TGTGCCAGCAGCCCCCCGGGACAGGCAGGGAATGGCTACACCTTC. It encodes CASSPPGQAGNGYTF.

This clone appeared a few times. This rearrangement joins TRBV5-4 to TRBJ2-3; 8 positions match TRBD2. Trimming removed 4 bases from V and 1 base from J; junction bases left unmatched: 8. This CDR3 spans 16 amino acids. CDR1 is SGHNT and CDR2 is YYREEE in the germline V gene (reference sequence). CDR3 region: CASSPGGGGGTDTQYF. In nucleotides, the CDR3 is TGTGCCAGCAGCCCCGGGGGGGGAGGCGGCACAGATACGCAGTATTTT.

This clone was seen ten or more times. The gene calls are TRBV2 and TRBJ1-1; D might be TRBD1 (5 bases). Germline lookup yields CDR1 SNHLY and CDR2 FYNNEI. Trimming cost V 7 bases and J 3 bases, with 6 bases left between them. The CDR3 runs to 11 residues. The CDR3 DNA is TGTGCCAGCATAGGGGACACTGAAGCTTTCTTT. Translated: CASIGDTEAFF.

The count of this clone is one. The V and J genes are TRBV30 and TRBJ2-4, with 11 bases lining up with TRBD2. Germline CDR1 GTSNPN, CDR2 SVGIG (reference sequence). The CDR3 is made up of 14 amino acids. Trimming at V came to 3 bases and at J to 8 bases, leaving 6 bases not matched to a gene. CDR3 DNA sequence: TGTGCCTGGAGACTAGCGGGGGCCGGAGACATTCAGTACTTC. Translation: CAWRLAGAGDIQYF.

The count of this clone is one. The chain combines TRBV19 with TRBJ2-7, with TRBD1 identical over 8 bases. Germline V gene sequence: CDR1 LNHDA, CDR2 SQIVND (reference sequence). There are 12 residues in the CDR3. V gave up 6 bases and J gave up 5 bases; unmatched junction bases: 3. The CDR3 sequence is CASRKTGDEQYF. Written as DNA, the CDR3 is TGTGCCAGTAGGAAGACAGGGGACGAGCAGTACTTC. Filled out from reference TRBV19 and TRBJ2-7, the complete variable domain reads DGGITQSPKYLFRKEGQNVTLSCEQNLNHDAMYWYRQDPGQGLRLIYYSQIVNDFQKGDIAEGYSVSREKKESFPLTVTSAQKNPTAFYLCASRKTGDEQYFGPGTRLTVT.

The chain links TRBV12-5 to TRBJ2-7; TRBD2 is a possible D gene (5 bases). CDR1 is LGHNT, CDR2 FRNRAP, per germline. The CDR3 extends over 12 amino acids. V lost 6 bases and J 3 bases, leaving 9 bases between the germline ends. The CDR3 DNA is TGTGCTAGTGGCACCGGGGACTACGAGCAGTACTTC. This codes for CASGTGDYEQYF.

The gene calls are TRBV5-1 and TRBJ2-1, with TRBD2 identical over 10 bases. The CDR3 spans 14 residues. J gave up 5 bases and V 3 bases, and 2 bases lay outside the gene matches. The germline V gene encodes CDR1 SGHRS and CDR2 YFSETQ. This CDR3 reads CASSSLAGNNEQFF. The CDR3 nucleotides read TGCGCCAGCAGCTCACTAGCGGGGAACAATGAGCAGTTCTTC. Filled out from reference TRBV5-1 and TRBJ2-1, the complete variable domain reads KAGVTQTPRYLIKTRGQQVTLSCSPISGHRSVSWYQQTPGQGLQFLFEYFSETQRNKGNFPGRFSGRQFSNSRSEMNVSTLELGDSALYLCASSSLAGNNEQFFGPGTRLTVL.

A few counts support this clone. The rearrangement uses TRBV12-3 or TRBV12-4 and TRBJ1-1; no clear D. The CDR3 runs to 13 residues. Trimming took off 4 bases at V and 1 base at J, with 7 bases between the two ends. The CDR3 sequence: CASSSPRNTEAFF. The CDR3 DNA reads as TGTGCCAGCAGTTCGCCTAGGAACACTGAAGCTTTCTTT.

This clone was seen just once. The chain employs TRBV10-3 and TRBJ1-2; D is uncertain. V gave up 7 bases and J gave up 8 bases, with 20 bases separating them. The germline CDR1 and CDR2 sequences are ENHRY and SYGVKD. There are 14 residues in the CDR3. The chain's CDR3 is CAINSGSLNSGYTF. CDR3 nucleotide sequence: TGTGCCATCAATTCAGGCAGCTTAAATTCAGGCTACACCTTC.

This sequence joins TRBV12-5 and TRBJ1-2, with TRBD1 as a possible D gene (6 bases). The CDR3 has 13 amino acids. V was clipped by 0 bases and J by 9 bases, with 11 bases between them. CDR1 LGHNT and CDR2 FRNRAP come from the germline V gene. The CDR3 loop reads CASGLVPQGSYTF. DNA for the CDR3: TGTGCTAGTGGTTTGGTGCCACAGGGTAGCTACACCTTC.

V gene TRBV5-4 combines with J gene TRBJ2-7; 9 bases agree with TRBD2. This CDR3 has 16 residues. Unmatched junction bases numbered 9, after V lost 0 bases and J lost 5 bases. The germline V gene has CDR1 SGHNT and CDR2 YYREEE (reference sequence). This CDR3 reads CASSLDLRGGRDEQYF. The CDR3 DNA follows: TGTGCCAGCAGCTTGGATTTGCGGGGGGGGCGGGACGAGCAGTACTTC.

This clone has just a few counts. This chain links TRBV7-2 with TRBJ1-6; unclear D gene. The CDR3 consists of 14 residues. The germline V gene encodes CDR1 SGHTA and CDR2 FQGNSA. The ends were cut back, 3 bases at V and 10 bases at J, with 13 bases in the middle. In DNA form, the CDR3 reads TGTGCCAGCAGCTTCTCCGGGGTTAGATCACCCCTCCACTTT. As protein: CASSFSGVRSPLHF.

The count of this clone is one. This chain joins TRBV9 and TRBJ2-1; a weak D match, TRBD2 (6 bases). V gave up 4 bases and J gave up 1 base, with 15 bases separating them. The CDR3 length is 16 residues. Germline V gene data show CDR1 as SGDLS and CDR2 as YYNGEE. CDR3 amino acids: CASSPRDSKSYNEQFF. The DNA for the CDR3 is TGTGCCAGCAGCCCACGGGACTCGAAATCCTACAATGAGCAGTTCTTC.

DNA for the CDR3: TGTGCCAGCAGCTTAGGGCTAGCGGGGCAGGAGACCCAGTACTTC. Translating it yields CASSLGLAGQETQYF. V gene TRBV7-9 combines with J gene TRBJ2-5; 9 nucleotides line up with TRBD2. The CDR3 covers 15 residues. Germline V gives CDR1 SEHNR, CDR2 FQNEAQ (reference sequence). The trim removed 1 base at V and 5 bases at J, leaving 5 bases unmatched. Using reference TRBV7-9 and TRBJ2-5 for the parts outside the CDR3, the full variable domain is DTGVSQNPRHKITKRGQNVTFRCDPISEHNRLYWYRQTLGQGPEFLTYFQNEAQLEKSRLLSDRFSAERPKGSFSTLEIQRTEQGDSAMYLCASSLGLAGQETQYFGPGTRLLVL.

V gene TRBV28 combines with J gene TRBJ2-6; TRBD1 aligns across 8 bases. V gave up 6 bases and J gave up 2 bases; unmatched junction bases: 6. The CDR3 length is 16 residues. From germline, CDR1 is MDHEN and CDR2 SYDVKM. DNA of the CDR3: TGTGCCAGCAGGTCGGACAGGGCACCTGGGGCCAACGTCCTGACTTTC. Protein product: CASRSDRAPGANVLTF.

This clone was observed a few times. The gene calls are TRBV21-1 and TRBJ1-5; the D call in the table, TRBD1, was not verified against the DNA. TRBV21-1 is a pseudogene locus. This CDR3 region has 13 residues. For the CDR3, the DNA is TGTGCCAGCAGCAAACAGAGCAATCAGCCCCAGCATTTT. Translation gives CASSKQSNQPQHF.

V and J are TRBV4-1 and TRBJ1-2; 9 positions match TRBD1. The germline gives CDR1 MGHRA, CDR2 YSYEKL. V trimming: 7 bases; J trimming: 4 bases; junction bases outside the gene matches: 7. The CDR3 is 14 amino acids. This chain's CDR3 is CASTPGTGSYGYTF. The CDR3 region has the DNA TGCGCCAGCACCCCCGGGACAGGGAGCTATGGCTACACCTTC.

The chain links TRBV19 to TRBJ2-7; 11 positions match TRBD1. This CDR3 is 16 amino acids long. J lost 2 bases, V lost 3 bases, and 6 bases had no gene match. The germline gives CDR1 LNHDA, CDR2 SQIVND (reference sequence). CDR3 coding DNA: TGTGCCAGTAGTATTGGACAGGGGGCTGGTCCCTACGAGCAGTACTTC. Amino acids: CASSIGQGAGPYEQYF. Combining the CDR3 with reference TRBV19 and TRBJ2-7 gives the whole variable domain DGGITQSPKYLFRKEGQNVTLSCEQNLNHDAMYWYRQDPGQGLRLIYYSQIVNDFQKGDIAEGYSVSREKKESFPLTVTSAQKNPTAFYLCASSIGQGAGPYEQYFGPGTRLTVT.

The chain recombines TRBV7-2 with TRBJ2-5; 9 bases fit TRBD2. J lost 5 bases, V lost 1 base, and 8 bases had no gene match. CDR1 is SGHTA, CDR2 FQGNSA, per germline. The CDR3 sequence is 16 residues long. CDR3 amino acids: CASSLDGGGAEETQYF. CDR3 sequence (DNA): TGTGCCAGCAGCTTAGATGGCGGGGGGGCCGAGGAGACCCAGTACTTC.

This CDR3 reads CSVVTSTSRTYGYTF. CDR3 in DNA: TGCAGCGTTGTAACGAGCACCTCAAGAACCTATGGCTACACCTTC. The chain recombines TRBV29-1 with TRBJ1-2, with D unclear. The CDR3 covers 15 residues. The germline gives CDR1 SQVTM, CDR2 ANQGSEA. V lost 4 bases, J lost 4 bases, and 19 bases lay in between.

This chain uses TRBV29-1 with TRBJ1-1; D may be TRBD1 (5 bases). V was trimmed by 3 bases and J by 4 bases, leaving 12 bases between them. This CDR3 has 13 amino acids. Germline CDR1 and CDR2: SQVTM and ANQGSEA. CDR3 sequence (DNA): TGCAGCGTTGAGGCAGGGAGGGGCACTGAAGCTTTCTTT. Translating it yields CSVEAGRGTEAFF.

The chain uses TRBV6-5 and TRBJ2-7; TRBD2 agrees at 8 bases. The junction had 9 bases not matched to a gene; V was cut back by 5 bases and J by 6 bases. The CDR3 runs 14 residues. Germline values: CDR1 MNHEY, CDR2 SVGAGI. As DNA, the CDR3 is TGTGCCAGCAGTCCTGGGACTAGTTCGCGCGAGCAGTACTTC. The encoded protein is CASSPGTSSREQYF.

The V call is TRBV18, the J call TRBJ2-3, with TRBD1 matching 7 bases. The ends lost 4 bases at V and 1 base at J; junction bases unmatched: 2. The CDR3 loop spans 14 amino acids. Germline assignment: CDR1 KGHSH and CDR2 LQKENI. CDR3 region: CASSQGAGTDTQYF. Here the CDR3 DNA reads TGTGCCAGCTCACAGGGGGCGGGCACAGATACGCAGTATTTT.

The J gene is TRBJ1-6, the V gene TRBV2; D possibly corresponds to TRBD1 (5 bases). With 6 bases removed from V and 5 bases from J, the gap between germline ends came to 11 bases. The CDR3 consists of 14 residues. Germline CDR1 SNHLY, CDR2 FYNNEI. CDR3 in DNA: TGTGCCAGCAGCCTGGCAGGGAATAATTCACCCCTCCACTTT. The encoded protein is CASSLAGNNSPLHF.